One TCR beta chain is described in this entry. A much larger clone lies one base from this, so it may be a read error. CDR1 LNHNV and CDR2 YYDKDF come from the germline V gene (reference sequence). CDR3 size: 16 residues. This sample is drawn from a study of shared clonotypes between healthy human individuals. The unsorted PBMC sample used ten immunoSEQ deep assay plates. The protocol was immunoSEQ multiplex PCR, while the TCRdb copy is restricted to in-frame clones and leaves out a portion. The sample records 450,000 to 500,000 clones, roughly 80% being singletons. This chain connects TRBV15 to TRBJ2-5, with 8 bases fitting TRBD2. The clonotype comes from a woman aged 40 to 50 in good health. Some clones in this sample may be carry-over from other donors' samples. Material for sequencing was PBMCs. CDR3 in amino acids: CAASNANVGGAETQYF. The CDR3 DNA reads as TGTGCCGCCAGCAATGCGAATGTCGGGGGGGCAGAGACCCAGTACTTC.